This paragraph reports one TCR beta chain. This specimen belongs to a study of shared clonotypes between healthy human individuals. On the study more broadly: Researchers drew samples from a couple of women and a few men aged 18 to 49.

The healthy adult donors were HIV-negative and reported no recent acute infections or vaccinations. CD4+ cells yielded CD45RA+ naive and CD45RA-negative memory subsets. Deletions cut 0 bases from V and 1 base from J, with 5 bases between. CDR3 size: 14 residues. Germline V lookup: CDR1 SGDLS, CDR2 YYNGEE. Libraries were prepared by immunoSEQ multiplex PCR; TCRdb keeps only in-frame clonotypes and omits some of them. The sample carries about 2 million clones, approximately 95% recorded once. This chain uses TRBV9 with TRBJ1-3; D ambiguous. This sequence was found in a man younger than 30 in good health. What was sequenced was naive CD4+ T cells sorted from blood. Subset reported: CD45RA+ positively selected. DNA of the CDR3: TGTGCCAGCAGCGTAGCTAGGTCTGGAAACACCATATATTTT. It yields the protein CASSVARSGNTIYF.